What follows describes a single T cell receptor (beta chain). The germline V and J ends were trimmed by 0 bases and 5 bases, with 14 bases remaining between them. Germline V lookup: CDR1 KGHSH, CDR2 LQKENI. The CDR3 is made up of 16 amino acids. The sample belongs to a study of beta chain features in type 1 diabetes. All of the isolated RNA was reverse transcribed, so expressed TCRB transcripts were sequenced. Method: immunoSEQ multiplex PCR; TCRdb's copy keeps in-frame clones and lacks some. This sample has around 430,000 clones, with 30% found just once. This TCR was recovered from a man between 18 and 29 years old in good health. The sample consisted of naive CD4+ T cells from blood. The rearrangement uses TRBV18 and TRBJ2-1, with unresolved D. In DNA form, the CDR3 reads TGTGCCAGCTCACCACCGAGGATGGTAGCCCACAATGAGCAGTTCTTC. It encodes CASSPPRMVAHNEQFF.